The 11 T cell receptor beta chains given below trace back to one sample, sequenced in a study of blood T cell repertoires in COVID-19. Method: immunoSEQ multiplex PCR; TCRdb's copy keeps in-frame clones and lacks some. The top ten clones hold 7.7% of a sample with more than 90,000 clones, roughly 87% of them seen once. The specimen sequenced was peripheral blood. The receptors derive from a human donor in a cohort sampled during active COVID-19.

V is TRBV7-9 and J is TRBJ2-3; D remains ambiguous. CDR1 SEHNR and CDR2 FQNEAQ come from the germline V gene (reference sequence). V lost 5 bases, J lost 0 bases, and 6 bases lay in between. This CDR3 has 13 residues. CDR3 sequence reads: CASSVQSTDTQYF. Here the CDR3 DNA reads TGTGCCAGCAGCGTACAGAGCACAGATACGCAGTATTTT.

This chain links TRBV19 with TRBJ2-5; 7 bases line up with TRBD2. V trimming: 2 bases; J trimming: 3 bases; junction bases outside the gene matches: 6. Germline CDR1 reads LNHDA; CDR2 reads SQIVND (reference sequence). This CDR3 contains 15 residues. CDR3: CASSISPAGKETQYF. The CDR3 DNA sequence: TGTGCCAGTAGTATAAGCCCAGCGGGGAAAGAGACCCAGTACTTC.

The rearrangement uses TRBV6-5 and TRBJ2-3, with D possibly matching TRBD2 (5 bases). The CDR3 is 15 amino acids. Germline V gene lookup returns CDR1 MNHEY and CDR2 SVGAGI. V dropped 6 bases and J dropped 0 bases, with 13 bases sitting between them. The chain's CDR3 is CASRVVALSTDTQYF. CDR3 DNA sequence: TGTGCCAGCAGAGTGGTAGCGCTTAGCACAGATACGCAGTATTTT.

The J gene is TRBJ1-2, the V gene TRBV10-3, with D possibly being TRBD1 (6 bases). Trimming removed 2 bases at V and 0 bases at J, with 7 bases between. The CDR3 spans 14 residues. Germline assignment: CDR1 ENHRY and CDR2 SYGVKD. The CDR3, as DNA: TGTGCCATCAGTGAGGCAGGGGCTAACTATGGCTACACCTTC. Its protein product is CAISEAGANYGYTF.

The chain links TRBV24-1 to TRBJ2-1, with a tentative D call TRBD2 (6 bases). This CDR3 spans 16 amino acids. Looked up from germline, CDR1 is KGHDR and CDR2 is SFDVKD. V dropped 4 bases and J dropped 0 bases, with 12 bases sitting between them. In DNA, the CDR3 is TGTGCCACCAGTGACAGTAGCGGACGCTCCTACAATGAGCAGTTCTTC. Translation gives CATSDSSGRSYNEQFF.

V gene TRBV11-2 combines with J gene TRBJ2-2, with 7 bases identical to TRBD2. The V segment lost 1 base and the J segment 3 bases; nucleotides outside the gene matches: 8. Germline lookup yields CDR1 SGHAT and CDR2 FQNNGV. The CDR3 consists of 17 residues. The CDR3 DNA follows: TGTGCCAGCAGCTTAGGGGTGGGAGGGCCAGACACCGGGGAGCTGTTTTTT. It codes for CASSLGVGGPDTGELFF. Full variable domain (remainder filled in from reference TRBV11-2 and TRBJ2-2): EAGVAQSPRYKIIEKRQSVAFWCNPISGHATLYWYQQILGQGPKLLIQFQNNGVVDDSQLPKDRFSAERLKGVDSTLKIQPAKLEDSAVYLCASSLGVGGPDTGELFFGEGSRLTVL.

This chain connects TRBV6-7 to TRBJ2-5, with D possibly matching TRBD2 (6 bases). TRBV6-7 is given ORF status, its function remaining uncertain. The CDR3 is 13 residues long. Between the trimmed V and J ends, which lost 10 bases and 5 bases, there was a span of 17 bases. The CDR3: CATHRPSEETQYF. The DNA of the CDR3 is TGTGCCACCCACCGCCCTAGCGAGGAGACCCAGTACTTC.

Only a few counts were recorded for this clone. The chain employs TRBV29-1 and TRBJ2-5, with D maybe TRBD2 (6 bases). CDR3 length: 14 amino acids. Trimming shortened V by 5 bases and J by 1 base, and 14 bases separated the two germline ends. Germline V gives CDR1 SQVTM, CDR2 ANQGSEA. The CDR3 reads CSVWTLRGQETQYF. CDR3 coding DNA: TGCAGCGTTTGGACTTTGCGGGGCCAAGAGACCCAGTACTTC.

The CDR3 DNA follows: TGTGCCAGCAGTCCCGGACAAAGCAATCAGCCCCAGCATTTT. This codes for CASSPGQSNQPQHF. The V and J genes are TRBV6-5 and TRBJ1-5; weak D call: TRBD1 (5 bases). The CDR3 covers 14 residues. Trimming left V 5 bases short and J 1 base short, with 9 bases between. Germline V gene data show CDR1 as MNHEY and CDR2 as SVGAGI.

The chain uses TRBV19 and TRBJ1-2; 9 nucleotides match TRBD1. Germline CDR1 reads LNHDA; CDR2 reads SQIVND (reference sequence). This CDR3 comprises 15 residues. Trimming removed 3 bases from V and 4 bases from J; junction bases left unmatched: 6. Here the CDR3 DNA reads TGTGCCAGTAGTATTGGACAGGGACAGGGCTATGGCTACACCTTC. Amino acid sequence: CASSIGQGQGYGYTF.

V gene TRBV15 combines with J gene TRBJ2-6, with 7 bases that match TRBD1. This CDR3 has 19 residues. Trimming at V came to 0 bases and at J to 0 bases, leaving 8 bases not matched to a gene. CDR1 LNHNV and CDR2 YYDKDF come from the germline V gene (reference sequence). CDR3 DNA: TGTGCCACCAGCAGAGACGGACAGGCCTTTTTCTCTGGGGCCAACGTCCTGACTTTC. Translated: CATSRDGQAFFSGANVLTF.